This is a list of T cell receptor beta chains from one sample in a study of CD8 T cells in Susac syndrome. TCRdb re-called the immunoSEQ multiplex PCR reads with MiXCR, one entry per CDR3 protein. Among nearly 200,000 distinct CDR3 sequences, roughly 96% were seen once, and the ten largest hold approximately 0.097%. The sequencing input was CD4+ T cells from PBMCs. These receptors were taken from a human donor with multiple sclerosis. The CDR3 runs from the conserved cysteine through the conserved F or W. The D gene is left open where the match is weak. Clone size is given for some rows only: seen once, a few or many times, or a class if the clone is expanded.

TRBV29-1,.,.,TRBJ2-4,CSVRDGNIQYF,TGCAGCGTCCGGGACGGGAACATTCAGTACTTC
TRBV4-1,.,.,TRBJ2-6,CASSQETRVRSGANVLTF,TGCGCCAGCAGCCAAGAGACCCGGGTCAGGTCTGGGGCCAACGTCCTGACTTTC
TRBV3-1,TRBD1,.,TRBJ2-1,CASSLGQGPNEQFF,TGTGCCAGCAGCCTTGGACAGGGGCCGAATGAGCAGTTCTTC
TRBV3-1,TRBD1,.,TRBJ2-2,CASRLNRGDHRELFF,TGTGCCAGCAGACTAAACAGGGGCGATCACCGGGAGCTGTTTTTT
TRBV5-4,TRBD1,.,TRBJ1-1,CASSDLQGGTEAFF,TGTGCCAGCAGCGATCTACAGGGGGGCACTGAAGCTTTCTTT
TRBV12-3/TRBV12-4,TRBD1,.,TRBJ2-4,CASTSRGGMTKNIQYF,TGTGCCAGCACCTCACGAGGGGGCATGACCAAAAACATTCAGTACTTC
TRBV6-2/TRBV6-3,TRBD2,.,TRBJ2-1,CASITRLADNEQFF,TGTGCCAGCATTACCCGGCTAGCGGACAATGAGCAGTTCTTC
TRBV7-3,TRBD1,.,TRBJ2-2,CASSIDRGGTGELFF,TGTGCCAGCAGCATTGACAGGGGAGGCACCGGGGAGCTGTTTTTT
TRBV24-1,TRBD2,.,TRBJ2-5,CATSDLSLAEETQYF,TGTGCCACCAGTGATTTGTCGCTAGCGGAAGAGACCCAGTACTTC
TRBV29-1,.,.,TRBJ2-1,CSVDGWGDEQFF,TGCAGCGTTGACGGTTGGGGGGATGAGCAGTTCTTC
TRBV30,.,.,TRBJ1-6,CAWADGLGSPLHF,TGTGCCTGGGCGGACGGTTTGGGTTCACCCCTCCACTTT
TRBV20-1,TRBD2,.,TRBJ2-1,CSAYRTSGDDEQFF,TGCAGTGCTTACCGGACTAGCGGGGACGATGAGCAGTTCTTC
TRBV23-1,.,.,TRBJ1-3,CASSQSGGSRRDSGNTIYF,TGCGCCAGCAGTCAATCGGGTGGCTCACGCAGGGACTCTGGAAACACCATATATTTT
TRBV9,TRBD2,.,TRBJ2-3,CASSVDPGLVSDTQYF,TGTGCCAGCAGCGTAGACCCGGGACTAGTATCAGATACGCAGTATTTT
TRBV5-1,.,.,TRBJ2-3,CASSHGSTGDTQYF,TGCGCCAGCAGCCATGGATCGACGGGAGATACGCAGTATTTT
TRBV15,TRBD1,.,TRBJ2-7,CATRPRQGIHEQYF,TGTGCCACCAGGCCCAGACAGGGAATCCACGAGCAGTACTTC
TRBV29-1,.,.,TRBJ2-7,CSVLEGTRNYEQYF,TGCAGCGTACTAGAAGGGACGAGGAACTACGAGCAGTACTTC
TRBV27,.,.,TRBJ1-5,CASSVDSRDQPQHF,TGTGCCAGCAGTGTTGACAGCAGAGATCAGCCCCAGCATTTT
TRBV20-1,.,.,TRBJ2-4,CSAREGSRNIQYF,TGCAGTGCTAGAGAAGGGAGCCGGAACATTCAGTACTTC
TRBV7-3,.,.,TRBJ1-6,CASSFPGSPLHF,TGTGCCAGCTCCTTCCCCGGTTCACCCCTCCACTTT
TRBV5-1,TRBD2,.,TRBJ2-3,CASSLSAGAPDTQYF,TGCGCCAGCAGCTTGTCGGCGGGAGCGCCAGATACGCAGTATTTT
TRBV9,.,.,TRBJ1-4,CASSVEGFVGAKLFF,TGTGCCAGCAGCGTAGAAGGGTTCGTCGGCGCAAAACTGTTTTTT
TRBV5-1,.,.,TRBJ1-1,CASSLSGHGTEAFF,TGCGCCAGCAGCTTGTCGGGGCACGGAACTGAAGCTTTCTTT
TRBV9,.,.,TRBJ2-7,CASSAGMNRYEQYF,TGTGCCAGCAGCGCCGGCATGAATAGGTACGAGCAGTACTTC
TRBV20-1,TRBD2,.,TRBJ2-7,CSAPRTSGGAYEQYF,TGCAGTGCCCCCAGGACTAGCGGTGGTGCCTACGAGCAGTACTTC
TRBV4-2,TRBD1,.,TRBJ1-1,CASSPKTGEGTEAFF,TGTGCCAGCAGCCCGAAGACAGGGGAGGGGACTGAAGCTTTCTTT
TRBV6-5,.,.,TRBJ2-5,CASSPEDRPETQYF,TGTGCCAGCAGCCCGGAAGACCGGCCAGAGACCCAGTACTTC
TRBV3-1,.,.,TRBJ1-1,CASSQDDGRYTEAFF,TGTGCCAGCAGCCAAGATGACGGCCGATACACTGAAGCTTTCTTT
TRBV7-3,.,.,TRBJ2-1,CASSSTNNEQFF,TGTGCCAGCAGCTCGACAAATAATGAGCAGTTCTTC
TRBV3-1,.,.,TRBJ2-3,CASSQATDTQYF,TGTGCCAGCAGTCAGGCTACAGATACGCAGTATTTT
TRBV29-1,.,.,TRBJ2-5,CSVEAARETQYF,TGCAGCGTTGAAGCGGCACGTGAGACCCAGTACTTC
TRBV5-4,.,once,TRBJ2-7,CASSLDPSIGGHEQYF,TGTGCCAGCAGCTTGGACCCCTCCATTGGGGGCCACGAGCAGTACTTC
TRBV7-9,.,.,TRBJ1-2,CASSLETGGGYTF,TGTGCCAGCAGCTTAGAAACGGGGGGCGGCTACACCTTC